The 9 T cell receptor beta chains given below trace back to one sample, sequenced in a study of shared clonotypes between healthy human individuals. Only in-frame clones appear in the TCRdb table, and some are missing; sequencing was by immunoSEQ multiplex PCR. The sample yields a few hundred thousand clones, around 78% seen once. Input material: PBMCs. Source of these receptors: a woman in her thirties or forties in good health. Some clones in this sample may be carry-over from other donors' samples.

On this clone itself: This same CDR3 is encoded by further DNA sequences in the sample. V gene TRBV30 combines with J gene TRBJ2-1; D is possibly TRBD1 (6 bases). The CDR3 runs 12 residues. Germline V gene lookup returns CDR1 GTSNPN and CDR2 SVGIG (reference sequence). V was clipped by 3 bases and J by 7 bases, with 10 bases between them. CDR3 protein: CAWSPRGNEQFF. In nucleotides, the CDR3 is TGTGCCTGGAGCCCGAGGGGGAATGAGCAGTTCTTC.

The rearrangement links TRBV2 to TRBJ2-1; D not resolved. V lost 5 bases and J lost 6, with 11 bases in between. Germline loops: CDR1 SNHLY, CDR2 FYNNEI. The CDR3 is 13 residues long. This CDR3 reads CASSLGRANEQFF. The CDR3 coding sequence is TGTGCCAGCAGTTTGGGAAGGGCCAATGAGCAGTTCTTC.

The chain links TRBV6-1 to TRBJ2-1; D call uncertain. The V and J ends lost 7 bases and 8 bases respectively, with 12 bases between them. The CDR3 spans 12 residues. CDR1 and CDR2 (germline): MNHNS, SASEGT. CDR3 residues: CASTRNTHEQFF. CDR3 in DNA: TGTGCCAGCACAAGGAATACCCATGAGCAGTTCTTC.

The chain combines TRBV5-6 with TRBJ2-5; TRBD1 matches at 8 bases. The CDR3 extends over 13 amino acids. V lost 6 bases to trimming and J lost 3 bases; unmatched junction nucleotides: 4. Germline V lookup: CDR1 SGHDT, CDR2 YYEEEE. The CDR3 sequence is CASTPTGEETQYF. The DNA of the CDR3 is TGTGCCAGCACCCCGACAGGGGAAGAGACCCAGTACTTC.

The rearrangement links TRBV27 to TRBJ2-1, with 11 positions matching TRBD2. From germline, CDR1 is MNHEY and CDR2 SMNVEV (reference sequence). The CDR3 totals 14 residues. V lost 8 bases and J lost 4; bases outside the gene matches: 4. The CDR3 region has the DNA TGTGCCAGCTCAGGGACTAGCGGATACAATGAGCAGTTCTTC. This sequence encodes CASSGTSGYNEQFF.

The chain links TRBV18 to TRBJ1-2; 9 bases fit TRBD1. Germline CDR1 KGHSH, CDR2 LQKENI. Trimming removed 3 bases from V and 8 bases from J; junction bases left unmatched: 7. The CDR3 loop spans 14 amino acids. CDR3 region: CASSPIGQGRGYTF. CDR3 DNA sequence: TGTGCCAGCTCACCTATCGGACAGGGGAGAGGCTACACCTTC.

This clone was counted only a few times. The V call is TRBV2, the J call TRBJ2-2; tentatively, D is TRBD1 (6 bases). With 7 bases removed from V and 2 bases from J, the gap between germline ends came to 14 bases. CDR3 size: 15 residues. Germline CDR1 is SNHLY and CDR2 is FYNNEI. CDR3: CASTRDISNTGELFF. CDR3 DNA sequence: TGTGCCAGCACTCGGGACATCAGCAACACCGGGGAGCTGTTTTTT.

This chain uses TRBV5-1 with TRBJ2-6; TRBD1 or TRBD2 may be the D gene (6 bases each). This CDR3 contains 18 residues. Trimming shortened V by 1 base and J by 0 bases, and 14 bases separated the two germline ends. Germline CDR1 is SGHRS and CDR2 is YFSETQ. CDR3 DNA: TGCGCCAGCAGCTTGAGGGGGGCGACAGACTCTGGGGCCAACGTCCTGACTTTC. Translating it yields CASSLRGATDSGANVLTF.

This chain uses TRBV7-8 with TRBJ1-1; possible D gene TRBD1, 6 bases. Germline CDR1 reads SGHVS; CDR2 reads FQNEAQ. V shed 5 bases and J shed 0 bases, with 19 bases lying between them. CDR3 length: 17 amino acids. CDR3 sequence (DNA): TGTGCCAGCAGCCCCCTCCGGGGGGCGTTTATGAACACTGAAGCTTTCTTT. It codes for CASSPLRGAFMNTEAFF.